These T cell receptor beta chains were read from a single sample in a study of OX40 agonist ivuxolimab in advanced cancers. TCRdb's copy holds only in-frame clones and misses some; the assay was immunoSEQ multiplex PCR. The sample has 30,000 or so clones; roughly 90% are singletons. The sample was CD4+ or CD8+ T cells sorted from blood, taken in a trial of the OX40 agonist ivuxolimab. Receptors originate from an adult with an advanced solid tumor such as melanoma, head and neck, liver or kidney cancer. CDR3s include the opening cysteine and the closing phenylalanine or tryptophan. D genes are given only for firm matches.

v_call	j_call	d_call	cdr3_aa
TRBV7-9	TRBJ2-2	-	CASSSNTGELFF
TRBV27	TRBJ2-1	TRBD2	CASSLAAGGSYNEQFF
TRBV11-3	TRBJ2-1	TRBD2	CASSLDRGLAGDNEQFF
TRBV6-1	TRBJ2-7	-	CASRDSLSSYEQYF
TRBV6-1	TRBJ2-7	TRBD1	CASSTPDRVGEQYF
TRBV6-1	TRBJ1-5	-	CASSEVLGSNQPQHF
TRBV2	TRBJ1-2	TRBD1	CASSEEGQGYTGYTF
TRBV5-1	TRBJ2-3	-	CASYLALSTDTQYF
TRBV6-1	TRBJ1-3	-	CASSGSGSGRAGNTIYF
TRBV4-1	TRBJ2-1	-	CASSQTSGLLTYNEQFF
TRBV4-1	TRBJ1-4	-	CASSQATGRNEKLFF
TRBV14	TRBJ2-3	TRBD2	CASSQTSGIADTQYF
TRBV27	TRBJ2-7	-	CASSPAGTPGYEQYF
TRBV13	TRBJ2-2	TRBD1	CASSFRLDRGGTGELFF
TRBV2	TRBJ2-3	-	CASSERRGGLLDTQYF
TRBV5-6	TRBJ2-5	-	CASRSGLGVETQYF
TRBV30	TRBJ1-4	TRBD1	CACGQGTNEKLFF
TRBV6-5	TRBJ2-3	-	CASSYSRTALVAQYF
TRBV27	TRBJ2-1	TRBD2	CASSLSSLAGVPEQFF
TRBV28	TRBJ2-1	-	CASSFQLSYNEQFF
TRBV4-2	TRBJ1-5	-	CASSQELGDSNQPQHF
TRBV9	TRBJ2-3	-	CASSVDGGADTQYF
TRBV7-8	TRBJ1-1	-	CASSLVSVREAFF
TRBV5-6	TRBJ2-7	TRBD1	CASSLGTGPSYEQYF
TRBV15	TRBJ1-4	-	CATSRPDRPNEKLFF
TRBV7-9	TRBJ2-7	TRBD1	CASSFPGQGYEQYF
TRBV5-1	TRBJ2-7	TRBD1	CASSSDPGQGLGYEQYF
TRBV7-9	TRBJ2-4	-	CASSLGGEAYF
TRBV19	TRBJ1-2	-	CASNPPGLYGYTF
TRBV6-4	TRBJ2-5	TRBD2	CASSDPGLAGDGETQYF
TRBV19	TRBJ1-1	-	CASSIDDWNTEAFF
TRBV7-8	TRBJ2-7	-	CASSLDALYEQYF
TRBV19	TRBJ2-7	-	CASSIVPGSSYEQYF
TRBV28	TRBJ1-1	-	CASSKYRELNTEAFF
TRBV28	TRBJ2-7	-	CASGPREQYF
TRBV27	TRBJ2-4	-	CASSLSPYGHGDIQYF
TRBV4-3	TRBJ1-1	-	CASGDRGRPEAFF
TRBV19	TRBJ1-2	TRBD1	CASTVDRVPYGYTF
TRBV9	TRBJ2-7	-	CASSVGSSYEQYF
TRBV5-1	TRBJ1-2	-	CASSSGRANNYGYTF
TRBV7-9	TRBJ1-5	-	CASSGNSNQPQHF
TRBV7-9	TRBJ1-1	-	CASSLRESNANTEAFF
TRBV5-6	TRBJ2-7	-	CASSQGTSYEQYF